The sequence of this T cell receptor beta chain was determined in a study of lymphopenia after photon versus proton radiotherapy. Study-level points and caveats: After lymphocyte nadir, photon-treated repertoires showed oligoclonal expansion, especially CD8+ Temra. Under photons, naive T cells and diversity fell while effector/memory populations rose. A bigger post-nadir fall in TCR diversity correlated inversely with survival time in deceased patients.

The table came from immunoSEQ multiplex PCR; TCRdb's copy has only in-frame clones and leaves some out. The repertoire holds 35,000 to 50,000 clones, with 90% to 95% as singletons. As to this clone: Its antigen remains unknown.

Sequences were derived from peripheral blood, sampled from a patient treated with photon-based radiotherapy. The sequence was obtained from a man aged 55 to 70 with cholangiocarcinoma.

The CDR3 here is CASSLAGVGQPQHF. The CDR3 DNA reads as TGTGCCAGCAGCTTGGCAGGGGTAGGGCAGCCCCAGCATTTT. The V and J genes are TRBV4-2 and TRBJ1-5; D possibly corresponds to TRBD1 (6 bases). Germline V gives CDR1 LGHNA, CDR2 YNFKEQ. The CDR3 length is 14 residues. Trimming cost V 5 bases and J 7 bases, with 15 bases left between them.